This TCR beta chain was profiled in a study of blood T cell repertoires in COVID-19. In the source study's methods: Counts of nucleated cells, estimated from reference gene primer amplification, were obtained. Assay used: immunoSEQ multiplex PCR; TCRdb lists only in-frame clones, some missing. That table gives V, J and clone size, and the DNA gave D and trimming. The sample has 250,000 to 300,000 clones, around 92% seen once. Germline CDR1 MNHEY, CDR2 SVGEGT. Trimming took off 0 bases at V and 0 bases at J, with 12 bases between the two ends. The CDR3 has 16 residues. A COVID-19 case was met by exposed participants within 2 weeks before study entry.

Sequencing was carried out using PBMCs or T cells enriched from blood (not recorded which). The receptor comes from a woman aged 50 to 60 who had been exposed to COVID-19. The chain joins TRBV6-2 or TRBV6-3 to TRBJ2-7, with a weak D call TRBD2 (5 bases). The CDR3 reads CASSYSTTGSSYEQYF. The DNA for the CDR3 is TGTGCCAGCAGTTACTCGACAACGGGGAGCTCCTACGAGCAGTACTTC.